This T cell receptor beta chain originates from a study of blood T cell repertoires in COVID-19. Study in general: The United States, Italy and Spain were the sources of the acute and convalescent COVID-19 samples. The cDNA or gDNA used as material had been derived from T cells, B-cell-depleted T cells, or PBMCs.

As originally analysed: Estimation of nucleated cell counts relied on the amplification of reference gene primers. Sequenced by immunoSEQ multiplex PCR; TCRdb stores in-frame clones only, minus some. Clone size and the V and J calls come from that table; the DNA yielded D and trimming. This sample yields 45,000 to 70,000 clones, of which 82% are seen a single time; under 25% belongs to the top ten. CDR3 size: 17 residues. V dropped 1 base and J dropped 0; count of bases not matched to a gene: 8. Germline values: CDR1 SGHAT, CDR2 FQNNGV. The clonotype originates from a woman in her sixties with acute or convalescent COVID-19. The chain links TRBV11-2 to TRBJ1-2; TRBD1 aligns across 7 bases. Sequenced input: peripheral blood. Here the CDR3 DNA reads TGTGCCAGCAGCTTAGGGGCAGGGGGGTTGTCTAACTATGGCTACACCTTC. Residues: CASSLGAGGLSNYGYTF.